These 27 T cell receptor beta chains originate from one sample sequenced in a study of blood T cell repertoires in COVID-19. TCRdb keeps only in-frame clones here, not all; method: immunoSEQ multiplex PCR. This sample yields approximately 220,000 clones, of which around 80% are seen a single time; roughly 7.6% belongs to the top ten. The sample taken for sequencing was peripheral blood. Source of these receptors: a woman aged 45-59 years with acute or convalescent COVID-19.

J is TRBJ2-5 and V is TRBV5-4; TRBD1 aligns across 7 bases. From germline, CDR1 is SGHNT and CDR2 YYREEE (reference sequence). J gave up 4 bases and V 3 bases, and 6 bases lay outside the gene matches. The CDR3 is 14 amino acids. The CDR3 DNA sequence: TGTGCCAGCAGCTCGGGACAGAGCGTAGAGACCCAGTACTTC. It encodes CASSSGQSVETQYF.

The chain uses TRBV15 and TRBJ2-7; TRBD1 matches at 9 bases. Per germline, CDR1 LNHNV and CDR2 YYDKDF (reference sequence). The CDR3 is made up of 16 amino acids. V lost 1 base to trimming and J lost 5 bases; unmatched junction nucleotides: 9. The CDR3 nucleotides read TGTGCCACCAGCAGAGGCTTATACAGGGGGCTCGACGAGCAGTACTTC. It specifies CATSRGLYRGLDEQYF.

The J gene is TRBJ2-7, the V gene TRBV28, with D unclear. Trimming removed 5 bases from V and 1 base from J, with 6 bases in between. Per the germline V gene, CDR1 is MDHEN and CDR2 is SYDVKM. This CDR3 region has 12 residues. Here the CDR3 DNA reads TGTGCCAGCAGTGGGCCTTCCTACGAGCAGTACTTC. This sequence encodes CASSGPSYEQYF.

The sample holds a few counts of this clone. The rearrangement joins TRBV3-1 (or the pseudogene TRBV3-2) to TRBJ2-2; D possibly corresponds to TRBD2 (5 bases). Germline assignment: CDR1 LGHDT and CDR2 YNNKEL (reference sequence). The CDR3 length is 16 residues. The V and J ends lost 5 bases and 6 bases respectively, with 19 bases between them. The CDR3 DNA reads as TGTGCCAGCAGCTCAAGACTACTACGAAAGGCCGGGGAGCTGTTTTTT. It translates to CASSSRLLRKAGELFF.

V usage is TRBV7-9 and J usage is TRBJ1-1, with unresolved D. The CDR3 consists of 15 residues. In germline, CDR1 is SEHNR, CDR2 FQNEAQ (reference sequence). Trimming removed 4 bases from V and 3 bases from J, with 15 bases in between. The CDR3 reads CASSSPFPGDTEAFF. As DNA, the CDR3 is TGTGCCAGCAGCTCGCCCTTCCCCGGGGACACTGAAGCTTTCTTT.

The chain recombines TRBV7-2 with TRBJ2-1, with D possibly matching TRBD2 (6 bases). The CDR3 runs to 16 residues. The V gene's germline CDR1 is SGHTA and CDR2 FQGNSA. Between the trimmed V and J ends, which lost 5 bases and 6 bases, there was a span of 20 bases. The CDR3 DNA is TGTGCCAGCAGCACCGGTTCCGGGAGATTGCGCAATGAGCAGTTCTTC. Residues: CASSTGSGRLRNEQFF.

This rearrangement joins TRBV3-1 (or the pseudogene TRBV3-2) to TRBJ2-7; no firm D call. The CDR3 covers 13 residues. V lost 0 bases and J 6 bases, leaving 9 bases between the germline ends. The germline CDR1 and CDR2 sequences are LGHDT and YNNKEL (reference sequence). CDR3 in amino acids: CASSQEVSTEQYF. CDR3 DNA sequence: TGTGCCAGCAGCCAAGAGGTCTCTACCGAGCAGTACTTC.

The genes are TRBV3-1 (or the pseudogene TRBV3-2) and TRBJ1-4; a weak D match, TRBD1 (6 bases). V was trimmed by 2 bases and J by 8 bases, leaving 15 bases between them. Germline V lookup: CDR1 LGHDT, CDR2 YNNKEL (reference sequence). This CDR3 has 15 residues. The CDR3 is CASSQPRGGGEKLFF. The CDR3 DNA reads as TGTGCCAGCAGCCAACCCAGGGGAGGGGGAGAAAAACTGTTTTTT.

The rearrangement links TRBV5-1 to TRBJ2-1; no clear D. The CDR3 extends over 15 amino acids. The germline gives CDR1 SGHRS, CDR2 YFSETQ. Trimming removed 4 bases from V and 0 bases from J, with 11 bases in between. The CDR3 sequence: CASSQSVSSYNEQFF. CDR3 nucleotide sequence: TGCGCCAGCAGCCAGAGCGTTAGCTCCTACAATGAGCAGTTCTTC.

V is TRBV6-2 or TRBV6-3 and J is TRBJ2-2, with 10 bases matching TRBD2. CDR1 is MNHEY, CDR2 SVGEGT, per germline. V shed 8 bases and J 7 bases; nucleotides not matched to a gene: 7. The CDR3 is 14 residues long. The CDR3 sequence is CASGRTSGNGELFF. In DNA form, the CDR3 reads TGTGCCAGCGGCCGGACTAGCGGAAACGGGGAGCTGTTTTTT.

The chain couples TRBV18 to TRBJ2-2; TRBD1 aligns across 7 bases. The CDR3 length is 15 residues. The V and J ends lost 4 bases and 2 bases, in that order; junction bases with no gene match: 4. CDR1 is KGHSH and CDR2 is LQKENI in the germline V gene. The CDR3 spells CASSRQGLNTGELFF. In nucleotides, the CDR3 is TGTGCCAGCTCACGACAGGGCCTAAACACCGGGGAGCTGTTTTTT.

This sequence joins TRBV5-1 and TRBJ2-6, with 7 bases fitting TRBD1. J lost 1 base, V lost 0 bases, and 7 bases had no gene match. Germline V gene data show CDR1 as SGHRS and CDR2 as YFSETQ. This CDR3 region has 18 residues. CDR3 nucleotide sequence: TGCGCCAGCAGCTTGGAGGCAGGGGGTACATCTGGGGCCAACGTCCTGACTTTC. This translates into CASSLEAGGTSGANVLTF. Based on the CDR3 plus reference TRBV5-1 and TRBJ2-6, the full variable domain is KAGVTQTPRYLIKTRGQQVTLSCSPISGHRSVSWYQQTPGQGLQFLFEYFSETQRNKGNFPGRFSGRQFSNSRSEMNVSTLELGDSALYLCASSLEAGGTSGANVLTFGAGSRLTVL.

The chain employs TRBV6-5 and TRBJ2-5; 8 positions match TRBD1. The germline CDR1 and CDR2 sequences are MNHEY and SVGAGI. The CDR3 is 14 residues long. J was trimmed by 4 bases and V by 7 bases; bases with no gene match: 8. CDR3 DNA: TGTGCCAGCATGAGGACAGGGTCGCCAGAGACCCAGTACTTC. This encodes CASMRTGSPETQYF.

The rearrangement joins TRBV19 to TRBJ2-1; 13 positions match TRBD2. This CDR3 spans 14 amino acids. Germline-derived CDR1 and CDR2 are LNHDA and SQIVND (reference sequence). Trimming cost V 5 bases and J 9 bases; bases outside gene matches: 4. The CDR3 nucleotides are TGTGCCAGTAGTCGTGGACTAGCGGGAGTTGAGCAGTTCTTC. This translates into CASSRGLAGVEQFF.

The rearrangement uses TRBV10-3 and TRBJ1-3; D is undetermined. CDR1 is ENHRY, CDR2 SYGVKD, per germline. The CDR3 length is 13 residues. Trimming pared 9 bases from V and 1 base from J, leaving 10 bases between. The CDR3 loop reads CAMRPTSGNTIYF. CDR3 nucleotide sequence: TGTGCCATGAGGCCTACTTCTGGAAACACCATATATTTT.

The chain recombines TRBV28 with TRBJ1-6; weak D call: TRBD1 (5 bases). Per germline, CDR1 MDHEN and CDR2 SYDVKM. Trimming shortened V by 3 bases and J by 9 bases, and 9 bases separated the two germline ends. CDR3 length: 13 residues. The CDR3 spells CASSFIRVSPLHF. Here the CDR3 DNA reads TGTGCCAGCAGTTTTATCAGGGTTTCACCCCTCCACTTT.

This clone has a single count. CDR3 residues: CGAGRTDTQYF. CDR3 nucleotide sequence: TGTGGTGCGGGTCGCACAGATACGCAGTATTTT. The chain uses TRBV7-9 and TRBJ2-3; possibly TRBD2 for D (5 bases). The CDR3 extends over 11 amino acids. Per germline, CDR1 SEHNR and CDR2 FQNEAQ (reference sequence).

This clone has just a few counts. This chain uses TRBV27 with TRBJ2-1, with D uncertain. Trimming left V 5 bases short and J 1 base short, with 9 bases between. This CDR3 is 14 amino acids long. CDR1 is MNHEY and CDR2 is SMNVEV in the germline V gene (reference sequence). The CDR3 loop reads CASSLKLSYNEQFF. The CDR3, as DNA: TGTGCCAGCAGTCTGAAACTATCCTACAATGAGCAGTTCTTC.

The chain employs TRBV19 and TRBJ2-1; 7 positions match TRBD2. Germline V gene lookup returns CDR1 LNHDA and CDR2 SQIVND (reference sequence). The trim removed 11 bases at V and 8 bases at J, leaving 6 bases unmatched. The CDR3 covers 11 residues. CDR3 amino acids: CALGTTDEQFF. The DNA for the CDR3 is TGTGCCCTCGGGACTACGGATGAGCAGTTCTTC.

The genes are TRBV28 and TRBJ2-7; D possibly corresponds to TRBD2 (6 bases). The CDR3 loop spans 13 amino acids. Germline V CDR1 and CDR2: MDHEN, SYDVKM. Trimming shortened V by 3 bases and J by 3 bases, and 9 bases separated the two germline ends. CDR3 loop: CASSFPGLYEQYF. The CDR3 DNA sequence: TGTGCCAGCAGTTTCCCGGGACTCTACGAGCAGTACTTC.

This sequence joins TRBV2 and TRBJ2-7, with D perhaps TRBD2 (5 bases). The germline V gene has CDR1 SNHLY and CDR2 FYNNEI. The CDR3 spans 12 residues. The V and J ends lost 7 bases and 4 bases respectively, with 11 bases between them. DNA for the CDR3: TGTGCCAGCAAGACCGAGGGATACGAGCAGTACTTC. Translating gives CASKTEGYEQYF.

The chain couples TRBV11-3 to TRBJ2-2; no clear D gene. The V and J ends lost 0 bases and 4 bases respectively, with 6 bases between them. Germline V gene data show CDR1 as SGHNT and CDR2 as YENEEA. This CDR3 comprises 14 residues. The CDR3 protein is CASSLDTSTGELFF. As DNA, the CDR3 is TGTGCCAGCAGCTTAGATACAAGCACCGGGGAGCTGTTTTTT. Full variable domain (outside the CDR3, taken from reference TRBV11-3 and TRBJ2-2): EAGVVQSPRYKIIEKKQPVAFWCNPISGHNTLYWYLQNLGQGPELLIRYENEEAVDDSQLPKDRFSAERLKGVDSTLKIQPAELGDSAVYLCASSLDTSTGELFFGEGSRLTVL.

This clone showed up just a few times. The chain is built from TRBV27 and TRBJ2-7; 8 bases agree with TRBD1. Trimming took 0 bases from V and 1 from J; bases not matched to a gene: 5. This CDR3 is built from 16 residues. CDR1 MNHEY and CDR2 SMNVEV come from the germline V gene (reference sequence). Here the CDR3 reads CASSLSRDRGSYEQYF. The CDR3 coding sequence is TGTGCCAGCAGTTTATCGCGAGACAGGGGATCCTACGAGCAGTACTTC.

The rearrangement links TRBV5-1 to TRBJ1-1; D gene unclear. Trimming cost V 2 bases and J 1 base, with 6 bases left between them. This CDR3 spans 13 amino acids. Germline V lookup: CDR1 SGHRS, CDR2 YFSETQ. Written as DNA, the CDR3 is TGCGCCAGCAGCTTTCCCGGGAACACTGAAGCTTTCTTT. Protein product: CASSFPGNTEAFF.

On this clone itself: The identical CDR3 is also encoded by other nucleotide sequences in the sample. The genes are TRBV28 and TRBJ2-3, with a possible D match to TRBD1 (6 bases). Per the germline V gene, CDR1 is MDHEN and CDR2 is SYDVKM. Between the trimmed V and J ends, which lost 4 bases and 4 bases, there was a span of 6 bases. The CDR3 totals 12 residues. CDR3 sequence reads: CASSSGADTQYF. The DNA for the CDR3 is TGTGCCAGCAGTTCAGGGGCAGATACGCAGTATTTT.

The chain has TRBV18 and TRBJ1-3; D unresolved. CDR3 length equals 16 residues. Trimming cost V 5 bases and J 0 bases, with 14 bases left between them. Looked up from germline, CDR1 is KGHSH and CDR2 is LQKENI. CDR3 DNA: TGTGCCAGCTCATCGTGGGAGCCTGGCTCTGGAAACACCATATATTTT. Translating gives CASSSWEPGSGNTIYF.

This chain joins TRBV30 and TRBJ1-3, with TRBD1 matching 8 bases. This CDR3 is 15 amino acids long. CDR1 and CDR2 from the germline V gene are GTSNPN and SVGIG (reference sequence). V gave up 4 bases and J gave up 0 bases; unmatched junction bases: 5. The CDR3 sequence: CAWKGQDFSGNTIYF. CDR3 in DNA: TGTGCCTGGAAGGGACAGGACTTCTCTGGAAACACCATATATTTT.